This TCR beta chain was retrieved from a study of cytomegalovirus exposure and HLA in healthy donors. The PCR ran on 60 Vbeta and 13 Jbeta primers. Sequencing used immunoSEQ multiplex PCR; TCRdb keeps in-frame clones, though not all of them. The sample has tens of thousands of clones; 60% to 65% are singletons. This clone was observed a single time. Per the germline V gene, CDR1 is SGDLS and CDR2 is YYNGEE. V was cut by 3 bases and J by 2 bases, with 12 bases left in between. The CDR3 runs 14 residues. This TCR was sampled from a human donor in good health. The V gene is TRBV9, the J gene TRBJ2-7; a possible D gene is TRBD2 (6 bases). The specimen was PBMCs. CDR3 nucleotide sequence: TGTGCCAGCAGCGCAGGGACTTCCACCTACGAGCAGTACTTC. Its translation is CASSAGTSTYEQYF.